This T cell receptor beta chain was documented in a study of CD8+ T cells in alopecia areata (dated by TCRdb to 2016 to 2018). Regarding the study in general: Treated patients were enrolled in an open-label pilot trial of oral tofacitinib at 5 to 10 mg twice daily for moderate-to-severe alopecia areata. Clonality in the scalp was compared among normal scalp (n=4), patchy alopecia areata scalp (n=8), and alopecia totalis/universalis scalp (n=8). immunoSEQ multiplex PCR using 35 Vbeta forward primers and 13 Jbeta reverse primers was used to amplify TCRbeta CDR3 regions. Disease severity in treated patients was measured with the SALT score, which quantifies the percentage of affected scalp surface area. Biopsies were taken from tofacitinib-treated patients at baseline and at 4 and 24 weeks of treatment, and a later scalp biopsy was taken in several of the tofacitinib-treated patients. To study T cell clonal expansion in alopecia areata, the researchers applied high-throughput TCRbeta sequencing to both the C3H/HeJ mouse model and human patients. On the human side, TCRbeta sequencing was run on scalp tissue and on sorted CD4+ and CD8+ peripheral blood T cells from healthy controls and from alopecia areata patients with either patchy or totalis/universalis disease. RNA came from the PAXgene miRNA kit for fixed scalp, the miRNeasy kit for PBMCs, and the RNeasy kit for mouse skin. Tofacitinib was given for 6 to 18 months, followed by 6 months of follow-up off drug to assess delayed response and recurrence.

The study at large found these results: Resident alphabeta T cells in normal human skin are also sequenced, complicating scalp TCR repertoire analysis, unlike mouse skin dominated by gammadelta T cells. Because the treated cohort was small and had just a single nonresponder, larger studies are needed to establish links between baseline CD8+ expansion and response. Many expanded lesional clones were found to persist in scalp and blood during tofacitinib treatment, and relapse after treatment cessation may be partly explained by this persistence. Lesional scalp, especially in alopecia totalis/universalis, showed higher clonality and more expanded CD8+ clones than normal scalp, suggesting antigenic drive. Compared with mice, TCR sequences shared between patients were less clear, possibly partly because of HLA diversity across the patient population. Scalp clonality and the number of expanded CD8+ clones among the top 100 scalp clones were significantly decreased by tofacitinib.

Libraries were built with the immunoSEQ multiplex PCR assay. RNA was extracted from all samples and reverse transcribed into cDNA as template for TCR sequencing. SuperScript III was used for first-strand cDNA synthesis, primed with a 2:1 mix of oligo-dT and random hexamers. A synthetic immune receptor repertoire was used to gauge amplification bias, and whatever bias remained was removed computationally. Per the original workflow: Raw reads were preprocessed to remove errors, and CDR3 was defined by IMGT conventions from the conserved cysteine to phenylalanine. To get clonality, Shannon entropy was normalized by log2 of the number of productive unique TCRs and the result was subtracted from 1. CD4 or CD8 identity of scalp clones was inferred by cross-referencing scalp TCRbeta sequences with sorted blood CD4 and CD8 repertoires. TCRdb mirrors the immuneACCESS table, restricted to in-frame sequences. Some clones are absent from its copies; in checked studies, under half trace to an unresolved V gene, and the reason for the others is unknown. The V and J calls and clone size were taken over from that table, and D and trimming were inferred from the DNA. The sample table lists some 200,000 clones, about 60% of them with a count of one. The ten most abundant clones make up roughly 12% of the sample.

The label giving this sample's time point can be read as: less than 25 weeks on oral tofacitinib. This sample's treatment or condition label indicates: oral pan-JAK inhibitor, 5-10 mg twice daily. From alopecia areata patients, peripheral blood was collected along with lesional scalp punch biopsies. PBMCs were separated by density centrifugation and stained for CD3, CD4 and CD8, after which CD4+ and CD8+ T cells were sorted on a FACSAria. In this sample, this clone turned up a few times. No antigen is known for it. No much larger clone is present one base from it, and per-base qualities are unavailable. This TCR came from a human donor with alopecia areata. Sequencing was performed on CD8+ T cells sorted from blood, taken at week 24, from a patient treated with tofacitinib.

The CDR3 here reads CASSLRDEQYF. The nucleotide sequence reads TGTGCCAGCAGCCTACGTGACGAGCAGTACTTC. The receptor chain draws on TRBV11-2 and TRBJ2-7; too little of a D gene remains to name it. Deletion took 5 bases off V and 5 bases off J, with a span of 7 bases between the germline ends. From a lookup of the germline V gene, CDR1 and CDR2 are SGHAT and FQNNGV. Inclusive of the bounding cysteine and phenylalanine, the CDR3 is 11 residues long. Just CDR3 DNA is preserved here, 33 bases in frame from base 1.